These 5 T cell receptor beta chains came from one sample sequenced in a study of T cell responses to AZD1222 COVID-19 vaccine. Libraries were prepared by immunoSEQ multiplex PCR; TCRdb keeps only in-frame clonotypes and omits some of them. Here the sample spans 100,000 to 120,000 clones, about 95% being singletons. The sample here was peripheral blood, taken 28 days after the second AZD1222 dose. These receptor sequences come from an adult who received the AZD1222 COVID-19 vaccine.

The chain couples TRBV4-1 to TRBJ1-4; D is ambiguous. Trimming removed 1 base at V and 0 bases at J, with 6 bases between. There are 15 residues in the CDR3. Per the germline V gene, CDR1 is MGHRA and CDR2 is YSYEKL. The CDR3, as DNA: TGCGCCAGCAGCCAAGTTATGTCAACTAATGAAAAACTGTTTTTT. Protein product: CASSQVMSTNEKLFF.

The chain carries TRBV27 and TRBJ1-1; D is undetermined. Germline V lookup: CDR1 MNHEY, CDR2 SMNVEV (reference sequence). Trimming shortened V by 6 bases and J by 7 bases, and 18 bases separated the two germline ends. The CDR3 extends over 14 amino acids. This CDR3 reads CASSRQRPYGEAFF. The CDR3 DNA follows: TGTGCCAGCAGCCGCCAAAGACCCTATGGTGAAGCTTTCTTT.

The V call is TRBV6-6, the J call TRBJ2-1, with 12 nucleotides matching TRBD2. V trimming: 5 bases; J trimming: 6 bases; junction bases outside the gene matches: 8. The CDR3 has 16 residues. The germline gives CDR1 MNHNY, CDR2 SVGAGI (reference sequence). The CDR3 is CASSGFSSGGANEQFF. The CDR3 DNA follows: TGTGCCAGCAGTGGTTTTTCTAGCGGGGGGGCCAATGAGCAGTTCTTC.

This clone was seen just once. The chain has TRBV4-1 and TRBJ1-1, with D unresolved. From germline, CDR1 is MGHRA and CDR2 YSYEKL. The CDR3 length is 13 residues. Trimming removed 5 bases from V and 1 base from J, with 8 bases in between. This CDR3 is CASSLTENTEAFF. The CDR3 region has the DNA TGCGCCAGCAGCTTAACAGAGAACACTGAAGCTTTCTTT.

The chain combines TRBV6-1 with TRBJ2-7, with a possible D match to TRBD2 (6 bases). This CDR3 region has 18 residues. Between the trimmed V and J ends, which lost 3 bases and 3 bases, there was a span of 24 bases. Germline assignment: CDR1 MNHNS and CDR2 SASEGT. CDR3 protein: CASSDQLAQILLNYEQYF. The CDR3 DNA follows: TGTGCCAGCAGTGACCAACTAGCCCAAATCCTCCTTAACTACGAGCAGTACTTC.